This TCR beta chain was sequenced in a study of T cells after yellow fever vaccination. Overall study: Fractions with few cells were prepared using SMART-Seq v4 Ultra Low Input.

Conversion of TCR transcripts into cDNA relied on 5'RACE template switching, which added a universal primer site and UMIs. MiXCR, applied by TCRdb to the 5' RACE reads, yields one record per CDR3 protein. The data show 200,000 to 300,000 distinct CDR3 sequences, more than 3.5% seen once. Study-wide results and limits: Once the booster was given, most primary-vaccination clones reappeared, at about 95% for CD4 and around 90% for CD8.

V shed 2 bases, J shed 0 bases, and the junction held 7 bases outside the gene matches. The CDR3 covers 17 residues. CDR1 is SGHVS, CDR2 FQNEAQ, per germline. This clonotype was observed at least ten times. Its antigen remains unidentified. This TCR was sampled from a man aged 18 to 35 who received the YFV17D yellow fever vaccine. The sequenced sample was PBMCs, obtained 15 days after the yellow fever booster vaccination. The rearrangement joins TRBV7-8 to TRBJ2-1, with 7 bases identical to TRBD1. The DNA of the CDR3 is TGTGCCAGCAGCTTATTGGGACAGAGTCGCTCCTACAATGAGCAGTTCTTC. This codes for CASSLLGQSRSYNEQFF.